This passage covers 32 T cell receptor beta chains from one sample sequenced in a study of T cells in Graves' hyperthyroidism and ophthalmopathy. Amplified regions were TCR beta CDR3 sequences from RNA transcripts. During a first-round RT-PCR of the TCR CDR3, the HTBI primer set was used. Via MiXCR, TCRdb re-called the multiplex PCR reads, giving one row per CDR3 protein. The sample lists roughly 600,000 distinct CDR3 sequences; roughly 15% were seen once. Sequences were obtained from blood. The origin of the receptors is a woman aged 50 to 60 with Graves' ophthalmopathy.

There are many counts of this clonotype. The chain couples TRBV20-1 to TRBJ2-3; 9 nucleotides agree with TRBD2. Trimming took 5 bases from V and 4 from J; bases not matched to a gene: 7. The CDR3 covers 14 residues. CDR1 DFQATT and CDR2 SNEGSKA come from the germline V gene (reference sequence). CDR3 amino acids: CSARSGSGADTQYF. CDR3 coding DNA: TGCAGTGCTCGTAGCGGGAGTGGGGCAGATACGCAGTATTTT.

The chain joins TRBV6-1 to TRBJ2-2, with 10 bases fitting TRBD2. Germline lookup yields CDR1 MNHNS and CDR2 SASEGT. CDR3 length equals 17 residues. The V gene end was trimmed by 6 bases and the J gene end by 0 bases; junction bases not matched to a gene: 7. CDR3 coding DNA: TGTGCCAGCAGCCAGGGACTAGCGCGATCGAACACCGGGGAGCTGTTTTTT. Translated: CASSQGLARSNTGELFF.

This clonotype was seen many times. This CDR3 is CASSDNGGTSSPLHF. The DNA for the CDR3 is TGTGCCAGCAGTGATAATGGGGGAACAAGTTCACCCCTCCACTTT. V is TRBV2 and J is TRBJ1-6, with D possibly matching TRBD1 (5 bases). Deletions cut 3 bases from V and 9 bases from J, with 15 bases between. CDR3 length: 15 residues. Germline values: CDR1 SNHLY, CDR2 FYNNEI.

CDR3 in amino acids: CASSSRGPEAYNEQFF. CDR3 bases: TGTGCCAGCAGTTCCCGAGGGCCTGAAGCCTACAATGAGCAGTTCTTC. This rearrangement joins TRBV6-4 to TRBJ2-1; a possible D gene is TRBD2 (5 bases). This CDR3 is built from 16 residues. V gave up 5 bases and J gave up 2 bases, with 16 bases separating them. Germline V gene data show CDR1 as MRHNA and CDR2 as SNTAGT.

This clonotype was seen many times. This chain links TRBV28 with TRBJ2-1, with 14 bases matching TRBD2. From germline, CDR1 is MDHEN and CDR2 SYDVKM. With 1 base clipped from V and 9 bases from J, the junction kept 2 bases outside the gene matches. The CDR3 covers 15 residues. The CDR3 DNA sequence: TGTGCCAGCAGTTTATCGGGACTAGCGGGAGTTGAGCAGTTCTTC. Translation: CASSLSGLAGVEQFF.

This clonotype was observed a few times. V and J are TRBV10-3 and TRBJ2-1; 13 bases align to TRBD2. Germline CDR1 reads ENHRY; CDR2 reads SYGVKD. The CDR3 runs 15 residues. J lost 7 bases, V lost 4 bases, and 4 bases had no gene match. The CDR3: CAISGTSGSRNEQFF. The CDR3 region has the DNA TGTGCCATCAGTGGGACTAGCGGGAGCCGGAATGAGCAGTTCTTC.

This clonotype came up many times. V usage is TRBV18 and J usage is TRBJ1-5; a possible D gene is TRBD1 (6 bases). CDR3 size: 14 residues. The V end was cut by 8 bases, the J end by 2 bases, with 13 bases between. Germline lookup yields CDR1 KGHSH and CDR2 LQKENI. The CDR3 loop reads CASSPRQGNQPQHF. The CDR3 coding sequence is TGTGCCAGCAGTCCTAGACAGGGCAATCAGCCCCAGCATTTT. Combining the CDR3 with reference TRBV18 and TRBJ1-5 gives the whole variable domain NAGVMQNPRHLVRRRGQEARLRCSPMKGHSHVYWYRQLPEEGLKFMVYLQKENIIDESGMPKERFSAEFPKEGPSILRIQQVVRGDSAAYFCASSPRQGNQPQHFGDGTRLSIL.

This clonotype was found many times. J is TRBJ1-5 and V is TRBV24-1; TRBD1 agrees at 7 bases. The germline V gene encodes CDR1 KGHDR and CDR2 SFDVKD. The CDR3 is 14 residues long. After removal of 7 bases from V and 4 bases from J, the junction contained 6 bases not matched to a gene. DNA of the CDR3: TGTGCCACCAGAGGGACAGATGCAAATCAGCCCCAGCATTTT. Protein sequence: CATRGTDANQPQHF.

The CDR3 is CASSPGGRYGYTF. CDR3 nucleotide sequence: TGTGCCAGCAGCCCAGGAGGCCGCTATGGCTACACCTTC. The V gene is TRBV9, the J gene TRBJ1-2; D is unclear. The ends were cut back, 4 bases at V and 4 bases at J, with 11 bases in the middle. The CDR3 covers 13 residues. From germline, CDR1 is SGDLS and CDR2 YYNGEE. Supplemented by reference TRBV9 and TRBJ1-2, the full variable domain reads DSGVTQTPKHLITATGQRVTLRCSPRSGDLSVYWYQQSLDQGLQFLIQYYNGEERAKGNILERFSAQQFPDLHSELNLSSLELGDSALYFCASSPGGRYGYTFGSGTRLTVV.

This chain links TRBV12-3 or TRBV12-4 with TRBJ1-1; D ambiguous. The CDR3 runs 14 residues. V lost 6 bases and J 5 bases, leaving 16 bases between the germline ends. CDR3: CASRPQRVGTEAFF. The CDR3 nucleotides read TGTGCCAGCAGACCCCAAAGGGTGGGGACTGAAGCTTTCTTT.

This clonotype was counted at least ten times. The chain combines TRBV5-1 with TRBJ2-1, with 7 bases identical to TRBD2. This CDR3 comprises 16 residues. V was clipped by 4 bases and J by 2 bases; unmatched bases: 9. Looked up from germline, CDR1 is SGHRS and CDR2 is YFSETQ. The chain's CDR3 is CASSALSGTAYNEQFF. The CDR3 region has the DNA TGCGCCAGCAGCGCTTTGAGCGGGACGGCCTACAATGAGCAGTTCTTC.

This clonotype occurred many times. V gene TRBV20-1 combines with J gene TRBJ2-3; possible D gene TRBD2, 6 bases. Germline CDR1 DFQATT, CDR2 SNEGSKA (reference sequence). The CDR3 has 14 amino acids. The ends were cut back, 1 base at V and 2 bases at J, with 10 bases in the middle. CDR3 loop: CSARVLATTDTQYF. DNA of the CDR3: TGCAGTGCTAGAGTGCTAGCGACCACAGATACGCAGTATTTT.

This rearrangement joins TRBV28 to TRBJ1-1, with D tentatively TRBD1 (6 bases). This CDR3 is 13 amino acids long. Germline CDR1 is MDHEN and CDR2 is SYDVKM. Between the trimmed V and J ends, which lost 7 bases and 4 bases, there was a span of 13 bases. Here the CDR3 DNA reads TGTGCCAGCAACCTGAGACAGGCCACTGAAGCTTTCTTT. Residues: CASNLRQATEAFF. The entire variable domain, with the rest obtained from reference TRBV28 and TRBJ1-1, is as follows: DVKVTQSSRYLVKRTGEKVFLECVQDMDHENMFWYRQDPGLGLRLIYFSYDVKMKEKGDIPEGYSVSREKKERFSLILESASTNQTSMYLCASNLRQATEAFFGQGTRLTVV.

Note on this clonotype: A clone one base away is much larger, so this may be a read error. The CDR3 here is CASIGRGAFF. The DNA of the CDR3 is TGTGCCAGCATCGGTAGGGGAGCTTTCTTT. J is TRBJ1-1 and V is TRBV2; a weak D match, TRBD1 (5 bases). V was pared by 7 bases and J by 10 bases, with 10 bases between. There are 10 residues in the CDR3. Per germline, CDR1 SNHLY and CDR2 FYNNEI.

There are many counts of this clonotype. The rearrangement uses TRBV30 and TRBJ1-5; no clear D. V dropped 5 bases and J dropped 6 bases, with 14 bases sitting between them. Germline values: CDR1 GTSNPN, CDR2 SVGIG (reference sequence). The CDR3 is made up of 13 amino acids. The CDR3 loop reads CAWALAYSQPQHF. DNA for the CDR3: TGTGCCTGGGCTCTCGCTTATAGTCAGCCCCAGCATTTT. Looking up the rest from reference TRBV30 and TRBJ1-5 gives the full variable domain: SQTIHQWPATLVQPVGSPLSLECTVEGTSNPNLYWYRQAAGRGLQLLFYSVGIGQISSEVPQNLSASRPQDRQFILSSKKLLLSDSGFYLCAWALAYSQPQHFGDGTRLSIL.

This clonotype was seen a few times. The J gene is TRBJ2-1, the V gene TRBV24-1; D not certain. Per the germline V gene, CDR1 is KGHDR and CDR2 is SFDVKD. The CDR3 runs 11 residues. V was pared by 4 bases and J by 8 bases, with 5 bases between. In DNA, the CDR3 is TGTGCCACCAGTGAAGGCGATGAGCAGTTCTTC. Translated, it gives CATSEGDEQFF.

In DNA, the CDR3 is TGTGCCAGTAGCCGCGGTGAAGCAGAGCAGTTCTTC. Translating gives CASSRGEAEQFF. The chain employs TRBV19 and TRBJ2-1; D unresolved. V was trimmed by 6 bases and J by 10 bases, leaving 13 bases between them. Germline V lookup: CDR1 LNHDA, CDR2 SQIVND (reference sequence). There are 12 residues in the CDR3.

This clonotype was observed a single time. The V gene is TRBV6-2 or TRBV6-3, the J gene TRBJ2-1; 7 bases line up with TRBD2. Trimming removed 5 bases from V and 6 bases from J; junction bases left unmatched: 10. The CDR3 totals 15 residues. Germline CDR1 reads MNHEY; CDR2 reads SVGEGT. CDR3 in amino acids: CASSVLARDPNEQFF. The CDR3 bases are TGTGCCAGCAGTGTACTAGCGAGAGACCCCAATGAGCAGTTCTTC.

This clonotype was observed a handful of times. The V and J genes are TRBV4-2 and TRBJ2-4; tentative D call: TRBD1 (6 bases). The V end was cut by 1 base, the J end by 0 bases, with 13 bases between. Looked up from germline, CDR1 is LGHNA and CDR2 is YNFKEQ. This CDR3 is 17 amino acids long. The CDR3 sequence: CASSQATGNLAKNIQYF. Here the CDR3 DNA reads TGTGCCAGCAGCCAAGCCACAGGGAACCTAGCCAAAAACATTCAGTACTTC.

This clonotype was detected ten times or more. This chain uses TRBV18 with TRBJ2-7; D may be TRBD1 (6 bases). CDR3 length equals 14 residues. The V gene lost 0 bases and the J gene lost 6 bases, with 12 bases spanning the gap. Germline V gene data show CDR1 as KGHSH and CDR2 as LQKENI. Here the CDR3 DNA reads TGTGCCAGCTCACCACCGCACAGGGCGGGCGAGCAGTACTTC. This sequence encodes CASSPPHRAGEQYF. The full variable domain, with the rest looked up from reference TRBV18 and TRBJ2-7, is NAGVMQNPRHLVRRRGQEARLRCSPMKGHSHVYWYRQLPEEGLKFMVYLQKENIIDESGMPKERFSAEFPKEGPSILRIQQVVRGDSAAYFCASSPPHRAGEQYFGPGTRLTVT.

At least ten counts were recorded for this clonotype. This rearrangement joins TRBV5-1 to TRBJ1-3; 8 bases fit TRBD1. From germline, CDR1 is SGHRS and CDR2 YFSETQ. After removal of 1 base from V and 0 bases from J, the junction contained 3 bases not matched to a gene. CDR3 size: 16 residues. The CDR3 nucleotides are TGCGCCAGCAGCTTGTCAGGGGGCATCTCTGGAAACACCATATATTTT. Its protein is CASSLSGGISGNTIYF.

This clonotype was counted at least ten times. The gene calls are TRBV28 and TRBJ1-5; D gene ambiguous. Germline V lookup: CDR1 MDHEN, CDR2 SYDVKM. The CDR3 is 15 amino acids. V lost 5 bases to trimming and J lost 0 bases, with 11 bases between them. CDR3 residues: CASSPRRLSNQPQHF. The CDR3 DNA sequence: TGTGCCAGCAGTCCACGGAGACTTAGCAATCAGCCCCAGCATTTT.

The sample holds many counts of this clonotype. V gene TRBV7-8 combines with J gene TRBJ2-3, with 13 bases that match TRBD2. In germline, CDR1 is SGHVS, CDR2 FQNEAQ. This CDR3 is built from 17 residues. With 5 bases clipped from V and 4 bases from J, the junction kept 9 bases outside the gene matches. In DNA, the CDR3 is TGTGCCAGCAGCCCCGCCTGGACTAGCGGGAGCTCAGATACGCAGTATTTT. Encoded protein: CASSPAWTSGSSDTQYF.

The sample holds a few counts of this clonotype. This rearrangement joins TRBV5-5 to TRBJ2-1, with 11 bases matching TRBD2. Germline loops: CDR1 SGHKS, CDR2 YYEKEE (reference sequence). The V gene end was trimmed by 5 bases and the J gene end by 7 bases; junction bases not matched to a gene: 5. This CDR3 region has 14 residues. This chain's CDR3 is CASRQLAGVNEQFF. The CDR3 nucleotides are TGTGCCAGCAGGCAACTAGCGGGAGTGAATGAGCAGTTCTTC.

There are many counts of this clonotype. This chain uses TRBV7-2 with TRBJ2-3, with 7 bases that match TRBD2. Per the germline V gene, CDR1 is SGHTA and CDR2 is FQGNSA. After removal of 0 bases from V and 1 base from J, the junction contained 4 bases not matched to a gene. The CDR3 sequence is 16 residues long. CDR3 bases: TGTGCCAGCAGCTTAGCAAGTCTAGCGGGCACAGATACGCAGTATTTT. Translated: CASSLASLAGTDTQYF.

This clonotype was seen ten or more times. V and J are TRBV9 and TRBJ2-7, with 7 bases that match TRBD1. The V gene end was trimmed by 0 bases and the J gene end by 2 bases; junction bases not matched to a gene: 5. The CDR3 runs 15 residues. In germline, CDR1 is SGDLS, CDR2 YYNGEE. CDR3 loop: CASSVGVTGTYEQYF. CDR3 nucleotides: TGTGCCAGCAGCGTAGGTGTGACAGGGACCTACGAGCAGTACTTC.

This clonotype has only a few counts. This chain links TRBV19 with TRBJ2-2; 10 nucleotides match TRBD2. The CDR3 is made up of 13 amino acids. The germline CDR1 and CDR2 sequences are LNHDA and SQIVND (reference sequence). The ends lost 4 bases at V and 7 bases at J; junction bases unmatched: 0. The CDR3 nucleotides are TGTGCCAGTAGTAGACTAGCGGGCGGGGAGCTGTTTTTT. Protein sequence: CASSRLAGGELFF.

Many counts were recorded for this clonotype. The rearrangement links TRBV5-6 to TRBJ2-1, with 8 bases fitting TRBD2. The CDR3 totals 16 residues. J gave up 0 bases and V 5 bases, and 7 bases lay outside the gene matches. Per the germline V gene, CDR1 is SGHDT and CDR2 is YYEEEE. This CDR3 is CASRSPGLDSYNEQFF. DNA for the CDR3: TGTGCCAGCAGATCCCCGGGACTAGACTCCTACAATGAGCAGTTCTTC.

Many counts were recorded for this clonotype. CDR3 coding DNA: TGTGCCACCGCAGGGGCCCTAGCTTACAATGAGCAGTTCTTC. As protein: CATAGALAYNEQFF. This chain uses TRBV6-2 or TRBV6-3 with TRBJ2-1; TRBD1 is a possible D gene (6 bases). V shed 10 bases and J shed 4 bases, with 17 bases lying between them. Looked up from germline, CDR1 is MNHEY and CDR2 is SVGEGT. The CDR3 sequence is 14 residues long.

This clonotype was counted at least ten times. This chain connects TRBV20-1 to TRBJ2-1; 7 bases are a match to TRBD2. After removal of 6 bases from V and 12 bases from J, the junction contained 5 bases not matched to a gene. Per the germline V gene, CDR1 is DFQATT and CDR2 is SNEGSKA (reference sequence). The CDR3 runs to 10 residues. The CDR3 DNA is TGCAGTGCGGGGGGGTTTCGGCAGTTCTTC. Its protein is CSAGGFRQFF.

This clonotype was picked up a small number of times. This sequence joins TRBV12-3 or TRBV12-4 and TRBJ1-6; 7 positions agree with TRBD1. Trimming at V came to 7 bases and at J to 7 bases, leaving 7 bases not matched to a gene. This CDR3 contains 14 residues. CDR3 nucleotides: TGTGCCAGCAAATTACGACAGGGCAATTCACCCCTCCACTTT. Translating gives CASKLRQGNSPLHF.

This clonotype was observed at least ten times. J is TRBJ2-2 and V is TRBV11-3; D not resolved. V was clipped by 1 base and J by 7 bases, with 10 bases between them. Germline values: CDR1 SGHNT, CDR2 YENEEA. This CDR3 contains 14 residues. CDR3 coding DNA: TGTGCCAGCAGCTTAGCAAGAGTTGGCGGGGAGCTGTTTTTT. Protein: CASSLARVGGELFF.